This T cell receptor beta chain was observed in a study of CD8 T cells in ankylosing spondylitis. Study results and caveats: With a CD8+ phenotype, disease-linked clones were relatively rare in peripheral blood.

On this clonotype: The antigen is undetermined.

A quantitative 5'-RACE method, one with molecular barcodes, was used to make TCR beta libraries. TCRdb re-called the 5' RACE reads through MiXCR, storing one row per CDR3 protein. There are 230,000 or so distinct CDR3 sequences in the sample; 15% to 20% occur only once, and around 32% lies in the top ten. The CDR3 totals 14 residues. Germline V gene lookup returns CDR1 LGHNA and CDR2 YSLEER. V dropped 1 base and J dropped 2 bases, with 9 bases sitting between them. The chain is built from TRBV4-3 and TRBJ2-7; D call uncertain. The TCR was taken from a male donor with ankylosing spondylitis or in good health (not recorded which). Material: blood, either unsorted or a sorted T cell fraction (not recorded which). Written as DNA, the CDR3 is TGCGCCAGCAGCCAAGGGTCGGGTACCTACGAGCAGTACTTC. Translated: CASSQGSGTYEQYF.